A single sample gave rise to the 2 T cell receptor beta chains below, sequenced in a study of CD8 T cells in Susac syndrome. Random hexamers primed reverse transcription of roughly 0.45 to 1 ug RNA. TCRdb independently ran MiXCR on the immunoSEQ multiplex PCR reads; one entry per CDR3 protein. The repertoire holds roughly 120,000 distinct CDR3 sequences, 85% to 95% seen once, with roughly 0.3% in the top ten. Sequenced: CD8+ T cells from PBMCs. The receptors were sampled from a human donor with multiple sclerosis.

The gene calls are TRBV10-3 and TRBJ1-4; D is unclear. The germline V gene encodes CDR1 ENHRY and CDR2 SYGVKD. V lost 0 bases and J 1 base, leaving 6 bases between the germline ends. The CDR3 length is 15 residues. CDR3 in DNA: TGTGCCATCAGTGAGTCGCGGGGAACTAATGAAAAACTGTTTTTT. It yields the protein CAISESRGTNEKLFF.

This chain links TRBV7-8 with TRBJ1-5, with TRBD1 identical over 11 bases. This CDR3 has 16 amino acids. Trimming took 5 bases from V and 5 from J; bases not matched to a gene: 8. The V gene's germline CDR1 is SGHVS and CDR2 FQNEAQ. CDR3 in DNA: TGTGCCAGCAGCGCCCCGGACAGGGGGCTGGATCAGCCCCAGCATTTT. Amino acids: CASSAPDRGLDQPQHF. The whole variable domain, filled in from reference TRBV7-8 and TRBJ1-5, reads GAGVSQSPRYKVAKRGQDVALRCDPISGHVSLFWYQQALGQGPEFLTYFQNEAQLDKSGLPSDRFFAERPEGSVSTLKIQRTQQEDSAVYLCASSAPDRGLDQPQHFGDGTRLSIL.